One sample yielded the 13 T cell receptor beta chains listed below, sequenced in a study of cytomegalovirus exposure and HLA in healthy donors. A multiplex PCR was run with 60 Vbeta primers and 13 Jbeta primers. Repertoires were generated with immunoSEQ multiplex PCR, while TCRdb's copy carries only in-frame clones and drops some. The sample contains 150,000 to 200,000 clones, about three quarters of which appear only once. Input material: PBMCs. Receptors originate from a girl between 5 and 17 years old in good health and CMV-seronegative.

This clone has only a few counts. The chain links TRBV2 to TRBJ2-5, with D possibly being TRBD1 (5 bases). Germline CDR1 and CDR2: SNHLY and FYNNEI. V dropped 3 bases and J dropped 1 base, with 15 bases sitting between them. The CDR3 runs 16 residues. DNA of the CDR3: TGTGCCAGCAGTGATTCCGTTTTAGACAGCCAAGAGACCCAGTACTTC. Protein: CASSDSVLDSQETQYF.

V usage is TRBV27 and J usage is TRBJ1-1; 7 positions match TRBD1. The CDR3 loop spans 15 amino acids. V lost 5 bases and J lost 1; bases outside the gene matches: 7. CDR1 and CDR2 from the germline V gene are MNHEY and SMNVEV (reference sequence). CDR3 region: CASSEQGPPNTEAFF. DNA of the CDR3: TGTGCCAGCAGTGAACAGGGGCCTCCGAACACTGAAGCTTTCTTT.

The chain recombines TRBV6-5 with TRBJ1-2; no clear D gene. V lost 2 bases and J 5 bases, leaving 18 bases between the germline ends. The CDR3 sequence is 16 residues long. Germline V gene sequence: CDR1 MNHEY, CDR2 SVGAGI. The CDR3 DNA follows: TGTGCCAGCAGTTACATCGTCGTCGGGAGCGTTTATGGCTACACCTTC. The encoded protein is CASSYIVVGSVYGYTF.

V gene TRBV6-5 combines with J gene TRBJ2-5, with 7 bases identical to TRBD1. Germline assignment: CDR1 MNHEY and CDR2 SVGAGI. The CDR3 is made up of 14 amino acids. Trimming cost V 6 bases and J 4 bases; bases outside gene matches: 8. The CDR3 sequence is CASSLLNRGETQYF. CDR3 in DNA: TGTGCCAGCAGCCTATTAAACAGGGGAGAGACCCAGTACTTC.

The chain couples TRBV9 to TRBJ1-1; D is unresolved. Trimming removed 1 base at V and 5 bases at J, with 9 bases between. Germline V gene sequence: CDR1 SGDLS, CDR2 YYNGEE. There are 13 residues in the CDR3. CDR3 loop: CASSVFTGTEAFF. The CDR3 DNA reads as TGTGCCAGCAGCGTATTTACGGGGACTGAAGCTTTCTTT.

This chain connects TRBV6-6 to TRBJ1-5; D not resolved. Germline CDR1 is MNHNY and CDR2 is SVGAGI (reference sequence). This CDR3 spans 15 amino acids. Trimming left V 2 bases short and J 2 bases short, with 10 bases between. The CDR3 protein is CASSYEGRGNQPQHF. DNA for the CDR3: TGTGCCAGCAGTTACGAAGGCCGGGGCAATCAGCCCCAGCATTTT.

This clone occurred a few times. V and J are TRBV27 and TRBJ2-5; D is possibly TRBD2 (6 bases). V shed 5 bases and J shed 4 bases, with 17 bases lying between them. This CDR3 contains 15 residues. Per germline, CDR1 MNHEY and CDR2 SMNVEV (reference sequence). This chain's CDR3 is CASSLAGPGRETQYF. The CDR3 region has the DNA TGTGCCAGCAGTCTAGCAGGCCCCGGGAGAGAGACCCAGTACTTC.

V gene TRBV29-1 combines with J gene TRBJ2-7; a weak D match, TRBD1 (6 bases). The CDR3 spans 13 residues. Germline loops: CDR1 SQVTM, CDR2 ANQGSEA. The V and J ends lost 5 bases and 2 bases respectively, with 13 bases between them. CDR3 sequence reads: CSVSRQAAYEQYF. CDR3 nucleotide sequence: TGCAGCGTTAGTCGACAGGCGGCCTACGAGCAGTACTTC.

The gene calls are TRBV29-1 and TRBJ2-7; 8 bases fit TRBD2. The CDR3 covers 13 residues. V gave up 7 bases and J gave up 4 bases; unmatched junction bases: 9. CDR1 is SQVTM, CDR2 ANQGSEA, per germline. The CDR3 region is CSAGGDSIYEQYF. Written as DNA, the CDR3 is TGCAGCGCGGGGGGGGACTCCATATACGAGCAGTACTTC.

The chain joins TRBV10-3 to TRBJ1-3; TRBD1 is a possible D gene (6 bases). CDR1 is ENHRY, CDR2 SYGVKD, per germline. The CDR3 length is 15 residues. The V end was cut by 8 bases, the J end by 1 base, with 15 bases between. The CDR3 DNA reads TGTGCCATCGGGGCTCAGGGGCTGTCTGGAAACACCATATATTTT. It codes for CAIGAQGLSGNTIYF.

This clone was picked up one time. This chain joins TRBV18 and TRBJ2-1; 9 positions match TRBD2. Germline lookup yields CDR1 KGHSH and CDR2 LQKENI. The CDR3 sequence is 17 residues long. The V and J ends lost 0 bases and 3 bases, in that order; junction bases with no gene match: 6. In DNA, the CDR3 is TGTGCCAGCTCACCACCCATAGCGGGGGTATTCTACAATGAGCAGTTCTTC. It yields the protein CASSPPIAGVFYNEQFF.

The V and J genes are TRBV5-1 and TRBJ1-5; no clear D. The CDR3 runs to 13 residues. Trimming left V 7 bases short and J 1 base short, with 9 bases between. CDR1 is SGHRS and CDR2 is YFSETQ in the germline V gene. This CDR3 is CASRGESNQPQHF. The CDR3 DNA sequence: TGCGCCAGCCGCGGGGAGAGCAATCAGCCCCAGCATTTT.

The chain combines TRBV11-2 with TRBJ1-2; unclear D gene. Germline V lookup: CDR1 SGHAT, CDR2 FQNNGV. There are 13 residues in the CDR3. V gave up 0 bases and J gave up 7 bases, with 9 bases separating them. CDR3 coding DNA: TGTGCCAGCAGCTTAGAGTGGACTCGTGGCTACACCTTC. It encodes CASSLEWTRGYTF.